What follows describes a single TCR beta chain. Its antigen is unknown. The data belong to a study of T cells expressing NK-cell markers (dated by TCRdb to about 2020). Background on the whole study: TCR beta-chain repertoires were profiled in sorted CD3+CD56+NKG2C+, CD3+CD56+NKG2C- and CD3+CD56-NKG2C+ T-cell subsets from roughly eight donors. Randomly selected healthy volunteers, three men and five women, were used as the eight sequenced donors. The libraries were sequenced on Illumina HiSeq 2000/2500, MiSeq or NextSeq, producing 2 x 150 bp reads. Among the eight sequenced donors, only one was HCMV-seronegative, while the other seven were HCMV-seropositive. Results and caveats for the whole study, not just this receptor: In five to seven donors, the dominant CD3+CD56+NKG2C+ clonotypes were among the top 10 CD8+ clonotypes and accounted for about 1.0-7.5% of CD8+ T cells. Whether the expanded NKG2C-expressing T cell clones were specific for HCMV antigens remained unclear. Those dominant clonotypes were again the most abundant among CD3+CD56-NKG2C+ cells in a handful of donors, at roughly 28.3-65%.

HCMV serostatus was determined by detecting HCMV-specific IgG in serum with a commercial ELISA kit. Peripheral blood mononuclear cells were isolated from blood by Ficoll density gradient centrifugation. The reads were generated on an Illumina HiSeq 2000. TCR beta cDNA libraries were made by 5'RACE template switching that added a universal primer site and unique molecular identifiers. cDNA synthesis was primed from the TCR beta constant segment and was followed by two successive PCR amplification steps. In the original analysis: Reads were demultiplexed and grouped by UMI with MIGEC, and clonotypes were assembled and quantified with MiTCR. Only TCR cDNA sequences supported by at least two reads were kept to exclude erroneous sequences. The tcR package was used for downstream repertoire analysis, and clonotypes were matched across fractions by CDR3 nucleotide sequence plus V segment. Antigen specificity was annotated against VDJdb with VDJmatch, allowing one amino acid substitution in CDR3. The reads underwent TCRdb reprocessing, giving one record for each CDR3 protein sequence and no DNA. TCRdb assigned the V and J calls; the authors' analysis was not used. This sample's table contains under 600,000 distinct CDR3 sequences. The ten largest clones take up more than 1.4% of the sample.

This TCR derives from a woman between 45 and 65 years old in good health. Donor details come from another sample of the same person, matched by shared clones. Sequenced material: blood T cells: a sorted CD56 or NKG2C T cell subset, CD4+ or CD8+ T cells, or bulk PBMC T cells (not recorded which).

The CDR3 reads as follows: CASSLLGSGTMRNTIYF. The chain is made from TRBV11-3 and TRBJ1-3; the TRBD1 assignment by TCRdb is unverifiable without DNA. CDR1 and CDR2 are drawn from the germline V gene: SGHNT, YENEEA. Measured from the cysteine to the phenylalanine, the CDR3 is 17 residues long. No DNA appears here.